The clone carrying this T cell receptor (beta chain) was seen at least ten times. Its matching antigen is unknown. Via MiXCR, TCRdb re-called the PCR reads, giving one row per CDR3 protein. The sample yields about 63,000 distinct CDR3 sequences, under 20% seen once. CDR3 size: 14 residues. With V trimmed by 3 bases and J by 8 bases, 9 bases remained unmatched. Germline V gene sequence: CDR1 GTSNPN, CDR2 SVGIG (reference sequence). The authors sorted naive CD8 T cells as CD8+CD4-CCR7+CD45RA+. This sample was taken from a study of molecular identifiers for immune sequencing clone quantification. Study-wide findings and caveats: In naive cells, clones above 20 RNA copies held under 1% of molecules, whereas in effector cells they held over 98%. Because of identical TCR molecules sharing a barcode, sizes of highly expanded clones could be underestimated.

The sequence was collected from a human donor in good health. Some libraries in this study had Jurkat cell RNA spiked in. Sequencing was carried out using naive CD8+ T cells from blood, with Jurkat cell RNA spiked in. Subset noted: FACS-sorted CD8+CD4-CCR7+CD45RA+ naive T cells. This chain joins TRBV30 and TRBJ1-3, with 8 bases lining up with TRBD1. CDR3 sequence (DNA): TGTGCCTGGAGCCCGGGACAGGCGGGAGACACCATATATTTT. It codes for CAWSPGQAGDTIYF.